These 24 T cell receptor beta chains share one sample of origin, sequenced in a study of identical twins. TCRdb reanalysed the 5' RACE reads using MiXCR and keeps one entry per CDR3 protein. The sample shows 350,000 to 600,000 distinct CDR3 sequences, approximately 15% of them seen only once. Separately, the same data were catalogued under a study of yellow fever vaccine responses in identical twins.

The sequenced sample consisted of CD4+ T cells sorted from blood. These receptor sequences come from a woman aged 18 to 35 in good health.

V gene TRBV5-1 combines with J gene TRBJ2-2; D remains ambiguous. The CDR3 has 16 amino acids. The V end was cut by 4 bases, the J end by 1 base, with 14 bases between. Germline lookup yields CDR1 SGHRS and CDR2 YFSETQ. The DNA of the CDR3 is TGCGCCAGCAGCCCCTCCCCCCGAAAGAACACCGGGGAGCTGTTTTTT. It encodes CASSPSPRKNTGELFF.

This clonotype was counted only a few times. The chain carries TRBV29-1 and TRBJ2-3; a possible D gene is TRBD1 (5 bases). Germline-derived CDR1 and CDR2 are SQVTM and ANQGSEA. V was clipped by 3 bases and J by 4 bases, with 11 bases between them. CDR3 length equals 13 residues. The CDR3 nucleotides are TGCAGCGTTGATAAGGGGATCCCAGATACGCAGTATTTT. As protein: CSVDKGIPDTQYF.

The rearrangement uses TRBV12-3 or TRBV12-4 and TRBJ2-2, with a weak D call TRBD2 (6 bases). The CDR3 spans 15 residues. Trimming shortened V by 3 bases and J by 2 bases, and 10 bases separated the two germline ends. The CDR3 DNA is TGTGCCAGCAGTTTGATAGCGGAAAACACCGGGGAGCTGTTTTTT. It specifies CASSLIAENTGELFF.

This clonotype was detected only a few times. The chain is built from TRBV12-3 or TRBV12-4 and TRBJ2-7, with D perhaps assigned TRBD1 or TRBD2 (5 bases each). The V end lost 5 bases, the J end lost 12 bases, and 17 bases lay between the germline ends. The CDR3 extends over 12 amino acids. The CDR3 protein is CASSPGDHNTYF. CDR3 nucleotides: TGTGCCAGCAGTCCCGGGGACCACAATACGTACTTC.

The rearrangement links TRBV2 to TRBJ2-2, with TRBD2 as a possible D gene (6 bases). Germline values: CDR1 SNHLY, CDR2 FYNNEI. The V gene lost 7 bases and the J gene lost 3 bases, with 12 bases spanning the gap. The CDR3 totals 14 residues. Written as DNA, the CDR3 is TGTGCCAGCACCCGGGACTTGCACACCGGGGAGCTGTTTTTT. Its protein product is CASTRDLHTGELFF.

The chain carries TRBV18 and TRBJ2-4; D ambiguous. The V end was cut by 3 bases, the J end by 5 bases, with 11 bases between. The CDR3 is made up of 14 amino acids. The germline gives CDR1 KGHSH, CDR2 LQKENI. CDR3 sequence reads: CASSPDVTQNIQYF. CDR3 nucleotide sequence: TGTGCCAGCTCACCCGATGTGACCCAAAACATTCAGTACTTC. Full variable domain (rest looked up from reference TRBV18 and TRBJ2-4): NAGVMQNPRHLVRRRGQEARLRCSPMKGHSHVYWYRQLPEEGLKFMVYLQKENIIDESGMPKERFSAEFPKEGPSILRIQQVVRGDSAAYFCASSPDVTQNIQYFGAGTRLSVL.

This clonotype was seen repeatedly, ten times or more. J is TRBJ2-2 and V is TRBV11-2; D is possibly TRBD2 (6 bases). Trimming took off 7 bases at V and 2 bases at J, with 17 bases between the two ends. The CDR3 runs 16 residues. Germline V gene data show CDR1 as SGHAT and CDR2 as FQNNGV. Here the CDR3 reads CASILRETVNTGELFF. CDR3 in DNA: TGTGCCAGCATCCTTCGGGAGACAGTCAACACCGGGGAGCTGTTTTTT.

This clonotype was seen at least ten times. This chain connects TRBV15 to TRBJ1-2, with a possible D match to TRBD1 (5 bases). Trimming left V 0 bases short and J 5 bases short, with 13 bases between. CDR1 and CDR2 (germline): LNHNV, YYDKDF (reference sequence). The length of the CDR3 is 15 residues. Written as DNA, the CDR3 is TGTGCCACCAGCAGAGATCGAGGGGCGAAGTATGGCTACACCTTC. Translated: CATSRDRGAKYGYTF.

V gene TRBV7-3 combines with J gene TRBJ1-2; 7 nucleotides line up with TRBD1. The CDR3 sequence is 15 residues long. The trim removed 3 bases at V and 3 bases at J, leaving 7 bases unmatched. Germline V gene lookup returns CDR1 SGHTA and CDR2 FQGTGA. Here the CDR3 reads CASSLAGGGYYGYTF. The CDR3 nucleotides are TGTGCCAGCAGCTTGGCAGGGGGAGGATACTATGGCTACACCTTC.

The table lists this clonotype with a few counts. This chain connects TRBV5-1 to TRBJ2-2, with no clear D. This CDR3 region has 13 residues. The V end was cut by 5 bases, the J end by 4 bases, with 9 bases between. In germline, CDR1 is SGHRS, CDR2 YFSETQ. The CDR3 nucleotides read TGCGCCAGCAGGCCCGACACCACCGGGGAGCTGTTTTTT. This sequence encodes CASRPDTTGELFF.

Written as DNA, the CDR3 is TGTGCCTGGAGTGCCGCAGATACGCAGTATTTT. Translation gives CAWSAADTQYF. The chain employs TRBV30 and TRBJ2-3, with D hard to call. V was pared by 1 base and J by 4 bases, with 3 bases between. This CDR3 is 11 amino acids long. The germline gives CDR1 GTSNPN, CDR2 SVGIG (reference sequence).

The V gene is TRBV7-3, the J gene TRBJ2-1; 11 bases map to TRBD2. This CDR3 has 16 residues. The germline CDR1 and CDR2 sequences are SGHTA and FQGTGA. V gave up 4 bases and J gave up 3 bases; unmatched junction bases: 5. The CDR3 reads CASSSGLAGYYNEQFF. DNA for the CDR3: TGTGCCAGCAGCTCAGGACTAGCGGGTTACTACAATGAGCAGTTCTTC.

V usage is TRBV5-6 and J usage is TRBJ2-1, with TRBD2 as a possible D gene (7 bases). Germline V lookup: CDR1 SGHDT, CDR2 YYEEEE. The CDR3 length is 17 residues. The V end lost 3 bases, the J end lost 3 bases, and 19 bases lay between the germline ends. The DNA of the CDR3 is TGTGCCAGCAGCTCAGGGACGGGGGGCCGTTACTACAATGAGCAGTTCTTC. Translation gives CASSSGTGGRYYNEQFF. The whole variable domain, filled in from reference TRBV5-6 and TRBJ2-1, reads DAGVTQSPTHLIKTRGQQVTLRCSPKSGHDTVSWYQQALGQGPQFIFQYYEEEERQRGNFPDRFSGHQFPNYSSELNVNALLLGDSALYLCASSSGTGGRYYNEQFFGPGTRLTVL.

This clonotype came up a few times. The chain joins TRBV7-9 to TRBJ2-7; D not certain. The CDR3 contains 15 residues. V was shortened by 1 base and J by 0 bases, with 10 bases between the two germline ends. Germline CDR1 reads SEHNR; CDR2 reads FQNEAQ (reference sequence). For the CDR3, the DNA is TGTGCCAGCAGCTTAGATCATAGGAGCTCCTACGAGCAGTACTTC. Translated, it gives CASSLDHRSSYEQYF.

This clonotype was seen ten or more times. The chain carries TRBV5-1 and TRBJ2-7; possible D gene TRBD2, 5 bases. The CDR3 consists of 12 residues. Between the trimmed V and J ends, which lost 4 bases and 3 bases, there was a span of 8 bases. Germline CDR1 and CDR2: SGHRS and YFSETQ. The CDR3 sequence is CASSRDFYEQYF. The CDR3 DNA is TGCGCCAGCAGCCGGGATTTCTACGAGCAGTACTTC. The entire variable domain, with the rest obtained from reference TRBV5-1 and TRBJ2-7, is as follows: KAGVTQTPRYLIKTRGQQVTLSCSPISGHRSVSWYQQTPGQGLQFLFEYFSETQRNKGNFPGRFSGRQFSNSRSEMNVSTLELGDSALYLCASSRDFYEQYFGPGTRLTVT.

CDR3 nucleotide sequence: TGTGCCAGTGTCAAATCCGCCGGGCCGGGCGAGCAGTACTTC. This gives the protein CASVKSAGPGEQYF. The chain employs TRBV28 and TRBJ2-7, with D unresolved. This CDR3 contains 14 residues. V lost 9 bases and J 6 bases, leaving 21 bases between the germline ends. The germline V gene has CDR1 MDHEN and CDR2 SYDVKM.

V is TRBV4-1 and J is TRBJ1-6, with 8 bases aligning to TRBD1. The CDR3 runs 16 residues. Trimming removed 1 base from V and 7 bases from J; junction bases left unmatched: 6. Germline values: CDR1 MGHRA, CDR2 YSYEKL. The CDR3 DNA follows: TGCGCCAGCAGCCAAGCCCGGGGGACAGGCAATTCACCCCTCCACTTT. It yields the protein CASSQARGTGNSPLHF.

The chain employs TRBV7-3 and TRBJ2-5; the D gene is possibly TRBD2 (5 bases). From germline, CDR1 is SGHTA and CDR2 FQGTGA. V dropped 2 bases and J dropped 5 bases, with 18 bases sitting between them. The CDR3 extends over 16 amino acids. The CDR3 reads CASSLVGHGEPETQYF. The CDR3 DNA reads as TGTGCCAGCAGCTTAGTAGGCCACGGGGAGCCTGAGACCCAGTACTTC.

The chain links TRBV7-6 to TRBJ2-5; 8 nucleotides align to TRBD2. V lost 0 bases and J lost 9; bases outside the gene matches: 6. CDR3 length equals 14 residues. Germline CDR1 SGHVS, CDR2 FNYEAQ. The CDR3 sequence: CASSLAEAGVPQYF. As DNA, the CDR3 is TGTGCCAGCAGCTTAGCGGAAGCGGGAGTACCCCAGTACTTC. Filled out from reference TRBV7-6 and TRBJ2-5, the complete variable domain reads GAGVSQSPRYKVTKRGQDVALRCDPISGHVSLYWYRQALGQGPEFLTYFNYEAQQDKSGLPNDRFSAERPEGSISTLTIQRTEQRDSAMYRCASSLAEAGVPQYFGPGTRLLVL.

This chain uses TRBV7-2 with TRBJ2-1, with 14 nucleotides matching TRBD2. The CDR3 extends over 16 amino acids. The V gene's germline CDR1 is SGHTA and CDR2 FQGNSA. Trimming cost V 0 bases and J 6 bases; bases outside gene matches: 1. The chain's CDR3 is CASSLATSGGANEQFF. Written as DNA, the CDR3 is TGTGCCAGCAGCTTAGCGACTAGCGGGGGGGCCAATGAGCAGTTCTTC.

The chain couples TRBV7-9 to TRBJ2-1; 11 bases agree with TRBD2. Trimming at V came to 5 bases and at J to 7 bases, leaving 10 bases not matched to a gene. The CDR3 is 16 residues long. CDR1 and CDR2 (germline): SEHNR, FQNEAQ (reference sequence). The CDR3 coding sequence is TGTGCCAGCAGCCACCAGGGACTAGCGGTTACGAATGAGCAGTTCTTC. Its translation is CASSHQGLAVTNEQFF.

This clonotype showed up just a few times. The chain employs TRBV29-1 and TRBJ2-4, with D perhaps assigned TRBD1 or TRBD2 (6 bases each). V lost 6 bases, J lost 6 bases, and 12 bases lay in between. Germline V gene data show CDR1 as SQVTM and CDR2 as ANQGSEA. The CDR3 consists of 12 residues. CDR3 DNA sequence: TGCAGCGTGTTGGAGGGGGGAAACATTCAGTACTTC. Translating gives CSVLEGGNIQYF. Looking up the rest from reference TRBV29-1 and TRBJ2-4 gives the full variable domain: SAVISQKPSRDICQRGTSLTIQCQVDSQVTMMFWYRQQPGQSLTLIATANQGSEATYESGFVIDKFPISRPNLTFSTLTVSNMSPEDSSIYLCSVLEGGNIQYFGAGTRLSVL.

The chain links TRBV11-2 to TRBJ2-7; maybe TRBD1 (6 bases). The CDR3 consists of 17 residues. Germline V gives CDR1 SGHAT, CDR2 FQNNGV. Trimming removed 0 bases from V and 7 bases from J, with 22 bases in between. The CDR3 loop reads CASSLEVGGRTRGEQYF. The CDR3 DNA reads TGTGCCAGCAGCTTAGAAGTGGGTGGCCGCACGAGGGGGGAGCAGTACTTC.

The rearrangement links TRBV28 to TRBJ2-7, with no clear D. The germline V gene has CDR1 MDHEN and CDR2 SYDVKM. The CDR3 spans 14 residues. V was clipped by 2 bases and J by 2 bases, with 10 bases between them. The CDR3 DNA is TGTGCCAGCAGTTTAAAGTTTCCTACCTACGAGCAGTACTTC. This encodes CASSLKFPTYEQYF.